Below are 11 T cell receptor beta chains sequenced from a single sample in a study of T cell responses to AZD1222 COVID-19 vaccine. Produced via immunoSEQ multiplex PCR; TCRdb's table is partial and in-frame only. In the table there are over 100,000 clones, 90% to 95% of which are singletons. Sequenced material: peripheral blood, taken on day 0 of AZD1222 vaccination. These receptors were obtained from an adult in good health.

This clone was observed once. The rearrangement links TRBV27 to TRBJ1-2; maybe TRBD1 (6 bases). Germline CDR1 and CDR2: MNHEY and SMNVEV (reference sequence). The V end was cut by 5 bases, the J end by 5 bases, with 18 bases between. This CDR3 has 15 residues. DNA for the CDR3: TGTGCCAGCAGTCTTGGGGGGCGCGCGGGATATGGCTACACCTTC. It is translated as CASSLGGRAGYGYTF.

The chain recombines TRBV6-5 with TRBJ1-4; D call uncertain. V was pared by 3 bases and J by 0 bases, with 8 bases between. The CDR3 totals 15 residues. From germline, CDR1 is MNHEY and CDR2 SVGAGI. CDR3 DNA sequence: TGTGCCAGCAGTTATGGGCAGGCAACTAATGAAAAACTGTTTTTT. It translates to CASSYGQATNEKLFF.

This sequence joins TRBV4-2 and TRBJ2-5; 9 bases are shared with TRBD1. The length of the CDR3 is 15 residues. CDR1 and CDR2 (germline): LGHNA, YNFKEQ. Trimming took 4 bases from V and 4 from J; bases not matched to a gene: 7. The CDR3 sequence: CASSPHGQGRETQYF. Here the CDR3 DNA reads TGTGCCAGCAGCCCCCACGGACAGGGGAGAGAGACCCAGTACTTC.

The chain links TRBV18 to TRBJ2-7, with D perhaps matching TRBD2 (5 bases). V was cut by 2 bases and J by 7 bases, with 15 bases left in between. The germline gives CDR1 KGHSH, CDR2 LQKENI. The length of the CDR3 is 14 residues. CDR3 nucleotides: TGTGCCAGCTCACCATCAGAGGGTTCACGGGAGCAGTACTTC. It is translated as CASSPSEGSREQYF.

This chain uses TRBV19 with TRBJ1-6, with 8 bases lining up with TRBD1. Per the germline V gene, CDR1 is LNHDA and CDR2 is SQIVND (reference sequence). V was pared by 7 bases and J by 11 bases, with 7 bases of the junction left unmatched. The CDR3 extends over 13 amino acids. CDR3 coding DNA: TGTGCCAGTAATAACAGGGGGGAGGCACCCCTCCACTTT. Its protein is CASNNRGEAPLHF.

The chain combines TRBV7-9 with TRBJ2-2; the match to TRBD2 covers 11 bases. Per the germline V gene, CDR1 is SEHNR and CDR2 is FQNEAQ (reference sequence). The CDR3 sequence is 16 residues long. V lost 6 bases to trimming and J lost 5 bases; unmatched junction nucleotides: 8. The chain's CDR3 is CASSSLAGGGTGELFF. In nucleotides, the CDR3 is TGTGCCAGCAGTTCCCTAGCGGGAGGAGGAACCGGGGAGCTGTTTTTT.

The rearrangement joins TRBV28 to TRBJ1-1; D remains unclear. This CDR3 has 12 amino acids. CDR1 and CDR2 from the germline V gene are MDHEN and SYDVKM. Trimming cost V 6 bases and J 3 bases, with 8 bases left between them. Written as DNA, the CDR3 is TGTGCCAGCAGCACCACTCACACTGAAGCTTTCTTT. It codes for CASSTTHTEAFF.

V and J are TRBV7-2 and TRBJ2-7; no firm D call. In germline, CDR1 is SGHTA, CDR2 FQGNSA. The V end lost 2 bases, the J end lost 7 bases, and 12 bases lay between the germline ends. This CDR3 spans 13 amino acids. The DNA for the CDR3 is TGTGCCAGCAGCTTATTCGGATCGGGTGAGCAGTACTTC. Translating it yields CASSLFGSGEQYF.

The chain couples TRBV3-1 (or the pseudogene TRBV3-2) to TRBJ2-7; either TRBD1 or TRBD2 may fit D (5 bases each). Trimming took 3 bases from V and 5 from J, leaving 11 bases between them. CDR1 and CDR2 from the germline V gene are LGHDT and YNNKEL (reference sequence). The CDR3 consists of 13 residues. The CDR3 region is CASSQEGTHEQYF. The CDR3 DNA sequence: TGTGCCAGCAGCCAGGAAGGGACCCACGAGCAGTACTTC.

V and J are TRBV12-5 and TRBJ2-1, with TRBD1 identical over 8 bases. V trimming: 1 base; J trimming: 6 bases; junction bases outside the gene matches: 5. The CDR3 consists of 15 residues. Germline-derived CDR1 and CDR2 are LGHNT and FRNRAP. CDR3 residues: CASGLGTGIFNEQFF. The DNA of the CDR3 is TGTGCTAGTGGTTTGGGGACAGGGATTTTCAATGAGCAGTTCTTC.

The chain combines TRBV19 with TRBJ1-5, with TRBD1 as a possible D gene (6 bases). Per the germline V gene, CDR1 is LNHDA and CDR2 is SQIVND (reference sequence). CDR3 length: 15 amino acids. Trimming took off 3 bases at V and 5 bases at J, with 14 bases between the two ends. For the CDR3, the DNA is TGTGCCAGTAGTATGGGGCAGGGGATACATCAGCCCCAGCATTTT. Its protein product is CASSMGQGIHQPQHF.